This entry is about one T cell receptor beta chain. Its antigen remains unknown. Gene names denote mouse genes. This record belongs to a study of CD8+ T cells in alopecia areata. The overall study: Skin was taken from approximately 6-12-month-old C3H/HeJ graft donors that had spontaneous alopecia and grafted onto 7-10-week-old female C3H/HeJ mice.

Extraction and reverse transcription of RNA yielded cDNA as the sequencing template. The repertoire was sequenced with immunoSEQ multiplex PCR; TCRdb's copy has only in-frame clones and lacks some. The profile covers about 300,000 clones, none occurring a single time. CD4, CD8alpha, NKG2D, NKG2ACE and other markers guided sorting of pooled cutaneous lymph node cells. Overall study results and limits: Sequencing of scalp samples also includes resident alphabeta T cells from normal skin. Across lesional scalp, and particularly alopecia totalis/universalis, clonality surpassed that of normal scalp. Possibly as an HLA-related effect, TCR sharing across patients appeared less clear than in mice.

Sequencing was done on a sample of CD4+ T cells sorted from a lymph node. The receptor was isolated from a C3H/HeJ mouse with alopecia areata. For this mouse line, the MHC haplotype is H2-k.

CDR3 amino acids: CASSLTYSSYEQYF. The sequenced part of the CDR3 DNA is TGTGCCAGCAGTCTTACATATAGCTCCTAT. The J gene is TRBJ2-7, the V gene TRBV19; D is uncertain. The observed sequence ends 4 residues before the CDR3 terminus, with the missing tail filled in from the germline J gene. This CDR3 spans 14 amino acids. Trimming left V 4 bases short and J 0 bases short, with 11 bases between. From germline, CDR1 is FNHDT and CDR2 SITEND (reference sequence).